The 8 T cell receptor beta chains reported below all come from one sample, sequenced in a study of blood T cell repertoires in COVID-19. Some clones are missing from TCRdb's copy, which holds only in-frame ones; the method was immunoSEQ multiplex PCR. Among 250,000 to 350,000 clones, approximately 89% were seen once, and the ten largest hold around 12%. Sequencing was performed on peripheral blood. The receptors were gathered from a woman in her sixties with acute or convalescent COVID-19.

The chain joins TRBV27 to TRBJ2-1; maybe TRBD2 (5 bases). The V end was cut by 6 bases, the J end by 2 bases, with 11 bases between. The CDR3 extends over 14 amino acids. Germline lookup yields CDR1 MNHEY and CDR2 SMNVEV (reference sequence). The CDR3 loop is CASRLVAPYNEQFF. CDR3 DNA sequence: TGTGCCAGCAGGCTAGTAGCGCCCTACAATGAGCAGTTCTTC.

The rearrangement joins TRBV30 to TRBJ2-5, with 8 bases identical to TRBD2. J gave up 7 bases and V 3 bases, and 13 bases lay outside the gene matches. Germline-derived CDR1 and CDR2 are GTSNPN and SVGIG (reference sequence). The CDR3 has 15 residues. The CDR3 protein is CAWSRQVSAGGTQYF. The CDR3 coding sequence is TGTGCCTGGAGCCGGCAGGTTAGCGCGGGAGGGACCCAGTACTTC. Full variable domain (missing parts from reference TRBV30 and TRBJ2-5): SQTIHQWPATLVQPVGSPLSLECTVEGTSNPNLYWYRQAAGRGLQLLFYSVGIGQISSEVPQNLSASRPQDRQFILSSKKLLLSDSGFYLCAWSRQVSAGGTQYFGPGTRLLVL.

This clone has just one count. The chain links TRBV24-1 to TRBJ1-1; D may be TRBD1 (5 bases). V was cut by 1 base and J by 0 bases, with 8 bases left in between. The germline V gene has CDR1 KGHDR and CDR2 SFDVKD. The CDR3 runs 15 residues. The CDR3 nucleotides are TGTGCCACCAGTGATTTAACAGGATTGAACACTGAAGCTTTCTTT. This codes for CATSDLTGLNTEAFF.

The V gene is TRBV18, the J gene TRBJ2-7; no definite D call. There are 14 residues in the CDR3. Trimming left V 2 bases short and J 0 bases short, with 8 bases between. CDR1 KGHSH and CDR2 LQKENI come from the germline V gene. The CDR3 DNA follows: TGTGCCAGCTCACCAACGGTTAGCTCCTACGAGCAGTACTTC. It is translated as CASSPTVSSYEQYF.

The rearrangement uses TRBV9 and TRBJ2-1; TRBD2 aligns across 12 bases. Germline assignment: CDR1 SGDLS and CDR2 YYNGEE. With 2 bases clipped from V and 6 bases from J, the junction kept 0 bases outside the gene matches. The CDR3 is made up of 14 amino acids. The CDR3: CASSVTSGGNEQFF. The DNA of the CDR3 is TGTGCCAGCAGCGTGACTAGCGGGGGCAATGAGCAGTTCTTC.

The rearrangement uses TRBV4-2 and TRBJ2-7; D remains ambiguous. This CDR3 has 15 residues. CDR1 is LGHNA and CDR2 is YNFKEQ in the germline V gene. Trimming left V 6 bases short and J 4 bases short, with 19 bases between. The CDR3 reads CASSPSEHILYEQYF. The DNA for the CDR3 is TGTGCCAGCAGTCCCTCCGAACATATTTTGTACGAGCAGTACTTC.

The rearrangement joins TRBV28 to TRBJ2-2; 10 positions agree with TRBD2. Germline V CDR1 and CDR2: MDHEN, SYDVKM. The CDR3 covers 17 residues. V lost 5 bases and J lost 6; bases outside the gene matches: 12. The CDR3 DNA reads as TGTGCCAGCAGTCTAGAAGGACTAGCGGTAAATGCCGGGGAGCTGTTTTTT. Translation: CASSLEGLAVNAGELFF.

This chain links TRBV27 with TRBJ1-1, with D maybe TRBD1 (6 bases). Trimming shortened V by 3 bases and J by 0 bases, and 14 bases separated the two germline ends. CDR3 size: 16 residues. Germline values: CDR1 MNHEY, CDR2 SMNVEV (reference sequence). The DNA of the CDR3 is TGTGCCAGCAGTTTCCTGCAGGGGCCTATGAACACTGAAGCTTTCTTT. As protein: CASSFLQGPMNTEAFF.